What follows are 20 T cell receptor beta chains derived from one specimen sequenced in a study of cytomegalovirus exposure and HLA in healthy donors. Vbeta (60) and Jbeta (13) primers were used in the PCR. Assay: immunoSEQ multiplex PCR; the TCRdb copy retains only in-frame clones and omits some. Recorded for this sample: tens of thousands of clones. The specimen was PBMCs. The receptors were sampled from a man between 50 and 59 years old in good health and CMV-seropositive.

The CDR3 DNA reads TGTGCCAGTACCCCGGGACTTTACAATGAGCAGTTCTTC. Its protein is CASTPGLYNEQFF. This sequence joins TRBV19 and TRBJ2-1, with D perhaps matching TRBD2 (6 bases). The V end lost 7 bases, the J end lost 4 bases, and 11 bases lay between the germline ends. The CDR3 totals 13 residues. The germline gives CDR1 LNHDA, CDR2 SQIVND (reference sequence).

J is TRBJ2-1 and V is TRBV19, with TRBD2 matching 10 bases. The trim removed 6 bases at V and 8 bases at J, leaving 7 bases unmatched. The germline CDR1 and CDR2 sequences are LNHDA and SQIVND (reference sequence). The CDR3 length is 14 residues. CDR3 amino acids: CASRGLAGVYEQFF. Written as DNA, the CDR3 is TGTGCCAGTAGGGGCCTAGCGGGGGTCTATGAGCAGTTCTTC.

CDR3 DNA sequence: TGTGCCAGCAGTGCGGCTAGCGGGACCTATTACGAGCAGTACTTC. This gives the protein CASSAASGTYYEQYF. The chain uses TRBV28 and TRBJ2-7; 9 bases line up with TRBD2. CDR3 length: 15 residues. After removal of 5 bases from V and 4 bases from J, the junction contained 9 bases not matched to a gene. Germline assignment: CDR1 MDHEN and CDR2 SYDVKM.

The chain employs TRBV7-2 and TRBJ2-1; 13 bases line up with TRBD2. From germline, CDR1 is SGHTA and CDR2 FQGNSA. J gave up 7 bases and V 7 bases, and 4 bases lay outside the gene matches. This CDR3 comprises 14 residues. For the CDR3, the DNA is TGTGCCAGCAAACTAGCGGGGGGGGCAAATGAGCAGTTCTTC. Its translation: CASKLAGGANEQFF.

V gene TRBV28 combines with J gene TRBJ1-2; D not resolved. CDR1 is MDHEN, CDR2 SYDVKM, per germline. CDR3 size: 16 residues. Trimming shortened V by 4 bases and J by 3 bases, and 18 bases separated the two germline ends. The CDR3 sequence is CASSSPSHSGYYGYTF. CDR3 in DNA: TGTGCCAGCAGTTCACCCTCCCACTCAGGCTACTATGGCTACACCTTC.

The chain employs TRBV6-5 and TRBJ1-2; 8 bases line up with TRBD1. The ends lost 11 bases at V and 7 bases at J; junction bases unmatched: 9. The CDR3 sequence is 12 residues long. Germline-derived CDR1 and CDR2 are MNHEY and SVGAGI. Written as DNA, the CDR3 is TGTGCCGGGCGAGGGACAGGTGGTGGCTACACCTTC. Translating it yields CAGRGTGGGYTF.

This chain connects TRBV5-5 to TRBJ1-2; D is ambiguous. The V and J ends lost 0 bases and 0 bases respectively, with 6 bases between them. Germline values: CDR1 SGHKS, CDR2 YYEKEE (reference sequence). This CDR3 is 14 amino acids long. For the CDR3, the DNA is TGTGCCAGCAGCTTGGGGGCGACTAACTATGGCTACACCTTC. Translating it yields CASSLGATNYGYTF.

The chain uses TRBV29-1 and TRBJ2-3; TRBD1 aligns across 7 bases. CDR3 length: 14 amino acids. Germline V gene lookup returns CDR1 SQVTM and CDR2 ANQGSEA. The ends lost 6 bases at V and 0 bases at J; junction bases unmatched: 6. CDR3 in amino acids: CSVETGRSTDTQYF. In nucleotides, the CDR3 is TGCAGCGTAGAGACAGGGAGAAGCACAGATACGCAGTATTTT.

This rearrangement joins TRBV7-2 to TRBJ2-7; 13 bases fit TRBD2. Trimming at V came to 5 bases and at J to 1 base, leaving 5 bases not matched to a gene. This CDR3 spans 16 amino acids. Looked up from germline, CDR1 is SGHTA and CDR2 is FQGNSA. DNA of the CDR3: TGTGCCAGCAGCGCAAGGACTAGCGGGGGTTCCTACGAGCAGTACTTC. Protein: CASSARTSGGSYEQYF.

The rearrangement joins TRBV6-5 to TRBJ1-3, with TRBD1 identical over 8 bases. V was clipped by 4 bases and J by 1 base; unmatched bases: 6. This CDR3 is 16 amino acids long. Germline CDR1 MNHEY, CDR2 SVGAGI. CDR3 region: CASSWGTGGSGNTIYF. CDR3 in DNA: TGTGCCAGCAGTTGGGGAACAGGGGGTTCTGGAAACACCATATATTTT.

The rearrangement uses TRBV2 and TRBJ2-1, with 9 bases aligning to TRBD2. Trimming cost V 6 bases and J 3 bases; bases outside gene matches: 9. Germline CDR1 reads SNHLY; CDR2 reads FYNNEI. The CDR3 length is 16 residues. CDR3 DNA sequence: TGTGCCAGCAGCCGTGGGGTAGCGGGAGTCTACAATGAGCAGTTCTTC. Translated, it gives CASSRGVAGVYNEQFF.

V usage is TRBV4-3 and J usage is TRBJ2-5; D possibly corresponds to TRBD1 (5 bases). The V gene lost 2 bases and the J gene lost 5 bases, with 9 bases spanning the gap. CDR1 is LGHNA, CDR2 YSLEER, per germline. There are 13 residues in the CDR3. CDR3: CASSQIWGETQYF. The CDR3, as DNA: TGCGCCAGCAGCCAAATTTGGGGCGAGACCCAGTACTTC.

This chain connects TRBV18 to TRBJ2-7; 7 bases map to TRBD1. This CDR3 region has 15 residues. Germline V gene sequence: CDR1 KGHSH, CDR2 LQKENI. V gave up 2 bases and J gave up 2 bases; unmatched junction bases: 6. The CDR3 region is CASSPAQGLAYEQYF. CDR3 DNA sequence: TGTGCCAGCTCACCAGCACAGGGGTTGGCCTACGAGCAGTACTTC.

This chain joins TRBV6-5 and TRBJ1-3; TRBD1 matches 9 bases. The CDR3 totals 15 residues. V shed 6 bases, J shed 5 bases, and the junction held 8 bases outside the gene matches. Germline V lookup: CDR1 MNHEY, CDR2 SVGAGI. CDR3 sequence: CASSSRDRARNTIYF. The DNA for the CDR3 is TGTGCCAGCAGCTCCCGGGACAGGGCCCGAAACACCATATATTTT.

The V gene is TRBV30, the J gene TRBJ1-1, with 7 bases that match TRBD1. The germline V gene encodes CDR1 GTSNPN and CDR2 SVGIG (reference sequence). Unmatched junction bases numbered 12, after V lost 4 bases and J lost 1 base. The CDR3 runs 16 residues. This CDR3 is CAWIRDSPLSNTEAFF. In DNA form, the CDR3 reads TGTGCCTGGATTCGGGACAGCCCCTTATCGAACACTGAAGCTTTCTTT.

The genes are TRBV19 and TRBJ2-7; tentative D call: TRBD2 (6 bases). Trimming took 4 bases from V and 6 from J, leaving 22 bases between them. There are 16 residues in the CDR3. Looked up from germline, CDR1 is LNHDA and CDR2 is SQIVND (reference sequence). CDR3 residues: CASSSSRGRPAVEQYF. Written as DNA, the CDR3 is TGTGCCAGTAGTAGTTCGCGGGGCCGGCCGGCGGTCGAGCAGTACTTC.

The chain couples TRBV4-3 to TRBJ2-3; the match to TRBD1 covers 9 bases. The CDR3 runs to 18 residues. CDR1 is LGHNA and CDR2 is YSLEER in the germline V gene. The V segment lost 3 bases and the J segment 4 bases; nucleotides outside the gene matches: 14. This chain's CDR3 is CASSQEAVVDRGPDTQYF. CDR3 DNA: TGCGCCAGCAGCCAGGAGGCCGTCGTGGACAGGGGTCCAGATACGCAGTATTTT.

The chain links TRBV28 to TRBJ1-1; 7 nucleotides line up with TRBD1. The germline gives CDR1 MDHEN, CDR2 SYDVKM. V trimming: 1 base; J trimming: 6 bases; junction bases outside the gene matches: 5. This CDR3 comprises 14 residues. The CDR3 here is CASSLFPDRAEAFF. CDR3 coding DNA: TGTGCCAGCAGTTTATTCCCCGACAGGGCTGAAGCTTTCTTT. Using reference TRBV28 and TRBJ1-1 for the parts outside the CDR3, the full variable domain is DVKVTQSSRYLVKRTGEKVFLECVQDMDHENMFWYRQDPGLGLRLIYFSYDVKMKEKGDIPEGYSVSREKKERFSLILESASTNQTSMYLCASSLFPDRAEAFFGQGTRLTVV.

The V and J genes are TRBV5-1 and TRBJ2-5; the D gene is possibly TRBD2 (6 bases). Germline V lookup: CDR1 SGHRS, CDR2 YFSETQ. This CDR3 is 14 amino acids long. V was shortened by 3 bases and J by 5 bases, with 14 bases between the two germline ends. CDR3 loop: CASSSVGGLETQYF. In nucleotides, the CDR3 is TGCGCCAGCAGCTCGGTCGGAGGGTTGGAGACCCAGTACTTC.

The chain couples TRBV5-4 to TRBJ2-5, with 13 bases matching TRBD2. The CDR3 has 15 residues. The junction had 5 bases not matched to a gene; V was cut back by 4 bases and J by 5 bases. Germline-derived CDR1 and CDR2 are SGHNT and YYREEE (reference sequence). DNA for the CDR3: TGTGCCAGCAGCCTAGGACTAGCGGGAGTGGAGACCCAGTACTTC. Translation gives CASSLGLAGVETQYF.